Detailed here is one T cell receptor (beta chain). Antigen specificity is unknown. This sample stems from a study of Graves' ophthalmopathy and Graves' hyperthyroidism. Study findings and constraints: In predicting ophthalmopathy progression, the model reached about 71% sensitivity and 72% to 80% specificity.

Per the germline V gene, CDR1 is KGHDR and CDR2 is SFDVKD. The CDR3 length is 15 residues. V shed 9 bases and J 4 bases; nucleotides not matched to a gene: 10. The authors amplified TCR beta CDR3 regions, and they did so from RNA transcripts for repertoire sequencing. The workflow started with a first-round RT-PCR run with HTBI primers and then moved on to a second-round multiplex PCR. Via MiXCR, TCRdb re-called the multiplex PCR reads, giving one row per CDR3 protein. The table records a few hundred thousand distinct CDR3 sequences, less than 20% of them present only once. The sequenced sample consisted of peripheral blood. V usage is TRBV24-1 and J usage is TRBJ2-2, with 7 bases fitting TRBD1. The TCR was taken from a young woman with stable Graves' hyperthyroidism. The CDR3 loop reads CATSRSGGSTGELFF. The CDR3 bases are TGTGCCACCTCCCGGTCAGGGGGAAGCACCGGGGAGCTGTTTTTT.